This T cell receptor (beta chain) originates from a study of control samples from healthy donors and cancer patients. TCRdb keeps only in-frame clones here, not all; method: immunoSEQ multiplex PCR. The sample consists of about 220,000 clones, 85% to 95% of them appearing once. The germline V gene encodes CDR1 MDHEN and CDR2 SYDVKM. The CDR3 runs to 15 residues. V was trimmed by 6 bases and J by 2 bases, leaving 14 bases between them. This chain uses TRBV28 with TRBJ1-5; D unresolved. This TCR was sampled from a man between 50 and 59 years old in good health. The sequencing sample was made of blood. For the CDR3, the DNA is TGTGCCAGCAGCTCCTCAGTGATTGGCAATCAGCCCCAGCATTTT. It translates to CASSSSVIGNQPQHF.